This T cell receptor (beta chain) was identified in a study of blood T cell repertoires in COVID-19. This table comes from immunoSEQ multiplex PCR, and its TCRdb copy is limited to in-frame clones, with some not included. The data show about 200,000 clones, with around 81% seen just once and approximately 7.9% held by the top ten. Looked up from germline, CDR1 is ENHRY and CDR2 is SYGVKD. There are 13 residues in the CDR3. V gave up 6 bases and J gave up 11 bases, with 14 bases separating them. This clone showed up many times. The V call is TRBV10-3, the J call TRBJ1-6; D is unclear. The clonotype originates from a man aged 35 to 55 who had recovered from COVID-19. Sequences were obtained from PBMCs or T cells enriched from blood (not recorded which). The CDR3 here is CAIRREGMAPLHF. The CDR3 coding sequence is TGTGCCATCAGGAGAGAGGGTATGGCACCCCTCCACTTT.